This record covers a single TCR beta chain. Its cognate antigen is unknown. Unique molecular identifiers featured in each of the TCR beta cDNA libraries. Between roughly 1 and 10 million T cells gave rise to 500,000 to 650,000 cDNA molecules. TCRdb re-called the PCR reads through MiXCR, storing one row per CDR3 protein. The sample contains about 820,000 distinct CDR3 sequences, approximately 53% of which appear only once. The source of the sample is a study of post-analysis software for immune sequencing data. Background on the study: Relapsing-remitting, secondary progressive and progressive-relapsing forms of multiple sclerosis all featured among disease courses. Whole-study results and caveats: Diversity measured as normalized Chao1 was significantly lower in multiple sclerosis patients than in controls. Four to six TRBV segments were significantly more frequent in patients than in controls. TRBV5-6, TRBV5-1 and TRBV20-1 were among these segments.

Germline lookup yields CDR1 DFQATT and CDR2 SNEGSKA (reference sequence). J gave up 9 bases and V 5 bases, and 12 bases lay outside the gene matches. The CDR3 contains 16 residues. The sequencing sample was made of blood. This TCR was recovered from a girl aged 10-17 years with multiple sclerosis. This chain links TRBV20-1 with TRBJ2-1; TRBD2 agrees at 14 bases. The CDR3 region has the DNA TGCAGTGCTCGCGTACGGACTAGCGGGAGGCGTAGTGAGCAGTTCTTC. This codes for CSARVRTSGRRSEQFF.